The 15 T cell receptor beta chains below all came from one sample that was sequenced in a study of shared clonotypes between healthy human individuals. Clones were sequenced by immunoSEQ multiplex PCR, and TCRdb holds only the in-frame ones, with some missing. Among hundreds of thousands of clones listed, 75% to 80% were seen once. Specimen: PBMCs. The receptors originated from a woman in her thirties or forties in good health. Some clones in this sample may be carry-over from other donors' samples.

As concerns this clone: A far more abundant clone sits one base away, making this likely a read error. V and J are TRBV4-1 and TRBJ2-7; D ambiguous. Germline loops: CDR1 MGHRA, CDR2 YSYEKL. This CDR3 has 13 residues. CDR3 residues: CASSQLVGYGQYF. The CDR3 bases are TGCGCCAGCAGCCAACTAGTGGGGTACGGGCAGTACTTC.

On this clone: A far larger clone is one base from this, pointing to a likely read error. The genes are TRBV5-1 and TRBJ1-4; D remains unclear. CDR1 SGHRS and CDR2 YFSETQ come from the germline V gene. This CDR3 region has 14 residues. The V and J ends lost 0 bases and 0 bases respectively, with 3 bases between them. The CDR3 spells CASSLGTTNEKLFF. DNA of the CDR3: TGCGCCAGCAGCTTGGGTACAACTAATGAAAAACTGTTTTTT.

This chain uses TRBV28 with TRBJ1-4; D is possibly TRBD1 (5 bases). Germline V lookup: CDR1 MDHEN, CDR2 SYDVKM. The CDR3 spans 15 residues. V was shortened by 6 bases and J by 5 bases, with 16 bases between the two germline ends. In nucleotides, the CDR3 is TGTGCCAGCAGCCCAACTAACGGGGGGAATGAAAAACTGTTTTTT. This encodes CASSPTNGGNEKLFF.

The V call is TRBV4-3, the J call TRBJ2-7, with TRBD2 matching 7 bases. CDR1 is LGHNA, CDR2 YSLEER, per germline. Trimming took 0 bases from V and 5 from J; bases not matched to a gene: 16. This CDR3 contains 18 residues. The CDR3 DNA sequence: TGCGCCAGCAGCCAAGATAGGGGCCGTGCGGGAGAACGGGACGAGCAGTACTTC. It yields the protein CASSQDRGRAGERDEQYF.

The CDR3 sequence is CASSLAQGITEAFF. The CDR3 bases are TGTGCCAGCAGCTTAGCCCAGGGAATCACTGAAGCTTTCTTT. The chain links TRBV11-2 to TRBJ1-1; D possibly corresponds to TRBD1 (5 bases). V was cut by 1 base and J by 4 bases, with 10 bases left in between. This CDR3 region has 14 residues. In germline, CDR1 is SGHAT, CDR2 FQNNGV.

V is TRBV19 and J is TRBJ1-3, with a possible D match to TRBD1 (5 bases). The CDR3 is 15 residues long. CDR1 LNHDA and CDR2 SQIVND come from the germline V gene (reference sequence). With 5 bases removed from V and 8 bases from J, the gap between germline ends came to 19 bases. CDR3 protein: CASSLRDRTFYTIYF. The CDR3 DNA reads TGTGCCAGTAGTCTCCGGGACCGGACGTTTTACACCATATATTTT.

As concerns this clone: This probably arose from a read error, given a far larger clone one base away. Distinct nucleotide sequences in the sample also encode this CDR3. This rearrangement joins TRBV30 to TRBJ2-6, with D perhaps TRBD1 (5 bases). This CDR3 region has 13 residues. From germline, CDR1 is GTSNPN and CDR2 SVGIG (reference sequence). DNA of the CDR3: TGTGCCTGGAGTTTTGGTGGGGCCAACGTCCTAACTTTC. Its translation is CAWSFGGANVLTF.

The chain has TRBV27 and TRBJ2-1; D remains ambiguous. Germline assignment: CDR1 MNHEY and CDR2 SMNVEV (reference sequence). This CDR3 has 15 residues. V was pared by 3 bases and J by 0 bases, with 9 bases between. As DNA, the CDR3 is TGTGCCAGCAGTTTGCCTCCGAGCTCCTACAATGAGCAGTTCTTC. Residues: CASSLPPSSYNEQFF.

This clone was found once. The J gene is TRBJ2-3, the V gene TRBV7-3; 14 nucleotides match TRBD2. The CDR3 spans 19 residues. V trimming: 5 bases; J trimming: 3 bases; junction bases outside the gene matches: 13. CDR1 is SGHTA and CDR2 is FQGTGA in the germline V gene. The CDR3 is CASSPLPRLAGGPTDTQYF. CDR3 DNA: TGTGCCAGCAGCCCCCTCCCTCGACTAGCGGGAGGGCCAACAGATACGCAGTATTTT.

CDR3 in DNA: TGTGCCAGCTCACCACGGGTCCAAGAGACCCAGTACTTC. It codes for CASSPRVQETQYF. V and J are TRBV18 and TRBJ2-5; D gene unclear. Germline CDR1 reads KGHSH; CDR2 reads LQKENI. V shed 1 base and J shed 1 base, with 4 bases lying between them. CDR3 length: 13 amino acids.

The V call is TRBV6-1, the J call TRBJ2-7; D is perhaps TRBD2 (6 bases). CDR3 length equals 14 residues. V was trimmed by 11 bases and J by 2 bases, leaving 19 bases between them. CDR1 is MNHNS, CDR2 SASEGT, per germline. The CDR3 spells CACRGFGGPYEQYF. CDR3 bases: TGTGCCTGTAGAGGGTTCGGGGGACCCTACGAGCAGTACTTC.

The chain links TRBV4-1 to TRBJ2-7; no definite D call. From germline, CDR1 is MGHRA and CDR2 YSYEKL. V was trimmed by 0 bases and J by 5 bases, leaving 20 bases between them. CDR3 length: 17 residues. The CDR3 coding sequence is TGCGCCAGCAGCCAAGAACCTCCCGCAGGACGATCCGACGAGCAGTACTTC. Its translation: CASSQEPPAGRSDEQYF.

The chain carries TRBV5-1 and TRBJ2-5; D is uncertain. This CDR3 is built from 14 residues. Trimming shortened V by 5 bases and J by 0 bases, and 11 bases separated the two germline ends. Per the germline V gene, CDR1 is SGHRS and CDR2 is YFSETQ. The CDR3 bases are TGCGCCAGCAGTTCAGAGCCGTACCAAGAGACCCAGTACTTC. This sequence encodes CASSSEPYQETQYF.

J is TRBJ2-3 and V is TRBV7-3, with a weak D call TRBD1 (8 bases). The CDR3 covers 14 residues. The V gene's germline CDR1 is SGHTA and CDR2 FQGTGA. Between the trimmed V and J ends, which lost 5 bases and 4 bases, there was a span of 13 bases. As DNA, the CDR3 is TGTGCCAGCAGCCGACAGGGGAGGGCAGATACGCAGTATTTT. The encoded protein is CASSRQGRADTQYF.

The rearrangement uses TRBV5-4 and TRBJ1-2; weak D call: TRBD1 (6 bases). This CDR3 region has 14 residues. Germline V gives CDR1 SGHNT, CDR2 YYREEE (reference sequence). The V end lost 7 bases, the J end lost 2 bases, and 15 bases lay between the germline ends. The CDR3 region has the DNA TGTGCCAGCTCGAGGGCAGGGGAAAACTATGGCTACACCTTC. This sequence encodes CASSRAGENYGYTF.